A selection of T cell receptor beta chains follows, all from one sample in a study of OX40 agonist ivuxolimab in advanced cancers. Repertoires were generated with immunoSEQ multiplex PCR, while TCRdb's copy carries only in-frame clones and drops some. The table has about 95,000 clones, approximately 92% seen once; the top ten hold approximately 0.35%. The specimen was CD4+ or CD8+ T cells sorted from blood, collected in a trial of the OX40 agonist ivuxolimab. The receptors stem from an adult with an advanced solid tumor such as melanoma, head and neck, liver or kidney cancer. Each CDR3 is given with its conserved first and last residue. Fields, in order: J gene, V gene, D gene, clone size, CDR3 protein, CDR3 DNA. D genes are given only for firm matches. Clone sizes are given selectively: once, few, many, or a class where the clone is expanded.

j_call: TRBJ2-2; v_call: TRBV7-2; d_call: .; clone_size: .; cdr3_aa: CASSSLGGATGELFF; cdr3_nt: TGTGCCAGCAGCTCGCTGGGGGGTGCCACCGGGGAGCTGTTTTTT
j_call: TRBJ2-1; v_call: TRBV18; d_call: TRBD2; clone_size: .; cdr3_aa: CASSPLTSGDPGEQFF; cdr3_nt: TGTGCCAGCTCACCCCTGACTAGCGGAGATCCTGGGGAGCAGTTCTTC
j_call: TRBJ1-1; v_call: TRBV25-1; d_call: .; clone_size: .; cdr3_aa: CASSESRWGRAFF; cdr3_nt: TGTGCCAGCAGTGAATCCCGCTGGGGGCGAGCTTTCTTT
j_call: TRBJ2-1; v_call: TRBV19; d_call: TRBD1; clone_size: .; cdr3_aa: CASSWDRGDNEQFF; cdr3_nt: TGTGCCAGTAGTTGGGACAGGGGGGACAATGAGCAGTTCTTC
j_call: TRBJ2-5; v_call: TRBV30; d_call: .; clone_size: .; cdr3_aa: CAWKSTWVQETQYF; cdr3_nt: TGTGCCTGGAAATCAACGTGGGTCCAAGAGACCCAGTACTTC
j_call: TRBJ2-7; v_call: TRBV19; d_call: .; clone_size: .; cdr3_aa: CASSETPGGQYF; cdr3_nt: TGTGCCAGTAGTGAGACACCTGGTGGGCAGTACTTC
j_call: TRBJ2-5; v_call: TRBV7-7; d_call: TRBD2; clone_size: .; cdr3_aa: CASSLAGGPETQYF; cdr3_nt: TGTGCTAGCAGCTTAGCGGGAGGGCCGGAGACCCAGTACTTC
j_call: TRBJ2-7; v_call: TRBV2; d_call: .; clone_size: .; cdr3_aa: CASSEIYEQYF; cdr3_nt: TGTGCCAGCAGTGAAATCTACGAGCAGTACTTC
j_call: TRBJ2-1; v_call: TRBV6-6; d_call: .; clone_size: .; cdr3_aa: CASSLDLAYNEQFF; cdr3_nt: TGTGCCAGCAGTTTAGACTTGGCCTACAATGAGCAGTTCTTC
j_call: TRBJ2-5; v_call: TRBV19; d_call: .; clone_size: once; cdr3_aa: CASSGELAETQYF; cdr3_nt: TGTGCCAGTAGTGGGGAACTTGCCGAGACCCAGTACTTC
j_call: TRBJ1-1; v_call: TRBV4-3; d_call: .; clone_size: .; cdr3_aa: CASSQEGRMNTEAFF; cdr3_nt: TGCGCCAGCAGCCAAGAGGGGCGGATGAACACTGAAGCTTTCTTT
j_call: TRBJ1-5; v_call: TRBV7-3; d_call: .; clone_size: once; cdr3_aa: CASIHRRQGRNQPQHF; cdr3_nt: TGTGCCAGCATCCACCGGCGGCAGGGTAGAAATCAGCCCCAGCATTTT